This TCR beta chain comes out of a study of CD4 T cells in relation to SARS-CoV-2 and coronaviruses. Whole-study context: PBMCs were cultured with antigen for about eleven days before TCR beta sequencing.

The protocol was immunoSEQ multiplex PCR, while the TCRdb copy is restricted to in-frame clones and leaves out a portion. The sample includes tens of thousands of clones, about 75% seen only once; the top ten take approximately 13%. CDR1 MNHEY and CDR2 SVGAGI come from the germline V gene. The CDR3 consists of 14 residues. Deletions cut 5 bases from V and 4 bases from J, with 13 bases between. Before the COVID-19 pandemic, during about 2010-2018, CD4+ T cells were taken from unexposed donors. The cells were cultured for 10 days before CD4+ T cells were isolated. As cell numbers allowed, unexposed-donor CD4+ T cells faced SARS-CoV-2 S/N and four cold-coronavirus spikes. Concerning this clone itself: Its antigen is unidentified.

The sample was CD4+ T cells from PBMCs, cultured in vitro. This rearrangement joins TRBV6-5 to TRBJ2-3; D is undetermined. The clonotype was recovered from a human donor in good health. The CDR3 DNA follows: TGTGCCAGCAGTCCCCGAGGATTTCCAGATACGCAGTATTTT. This sequence encodes CASSPRGFPDTQYF.